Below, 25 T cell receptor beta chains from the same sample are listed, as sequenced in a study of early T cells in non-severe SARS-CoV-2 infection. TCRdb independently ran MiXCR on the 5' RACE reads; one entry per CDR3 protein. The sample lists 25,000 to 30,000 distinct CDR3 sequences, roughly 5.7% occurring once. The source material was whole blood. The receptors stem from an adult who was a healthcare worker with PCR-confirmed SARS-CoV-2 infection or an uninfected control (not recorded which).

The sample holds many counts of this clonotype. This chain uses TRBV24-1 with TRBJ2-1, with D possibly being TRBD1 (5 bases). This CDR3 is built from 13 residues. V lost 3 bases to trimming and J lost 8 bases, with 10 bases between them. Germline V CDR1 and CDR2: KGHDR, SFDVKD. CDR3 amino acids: CATSDPSRDEQFF. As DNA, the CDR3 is TGTGCCACCAGTGATCCGTCCAGGGATGAGCAGTTCTTC.

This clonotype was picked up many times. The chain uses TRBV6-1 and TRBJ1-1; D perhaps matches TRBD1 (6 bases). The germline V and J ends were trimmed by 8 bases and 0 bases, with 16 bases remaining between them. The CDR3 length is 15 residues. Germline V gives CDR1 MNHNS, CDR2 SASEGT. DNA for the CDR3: TGTGCCAGCCTTATAGGACAGTTGATGAACACTGAAGCTTTCTTT. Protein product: CASLIGQLMNTEAFF.

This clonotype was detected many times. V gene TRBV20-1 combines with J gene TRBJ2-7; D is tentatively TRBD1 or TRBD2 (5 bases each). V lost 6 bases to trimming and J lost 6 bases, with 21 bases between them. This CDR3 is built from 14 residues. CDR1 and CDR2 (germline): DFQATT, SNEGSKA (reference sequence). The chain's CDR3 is CSAFPGTAQIEQYF. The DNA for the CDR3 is TGCAGTGCATTCCCAGGGACGGCTCAAATCGAGCAGTACTTC.

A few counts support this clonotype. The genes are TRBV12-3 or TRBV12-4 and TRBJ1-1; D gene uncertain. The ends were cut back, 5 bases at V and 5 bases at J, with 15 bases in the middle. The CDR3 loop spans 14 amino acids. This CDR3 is CASSRVTAGTEAFF. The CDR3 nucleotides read TGTGCCAGCAGTCGGGTGACGGCGGGAACTGAAGCTTTCTTT.

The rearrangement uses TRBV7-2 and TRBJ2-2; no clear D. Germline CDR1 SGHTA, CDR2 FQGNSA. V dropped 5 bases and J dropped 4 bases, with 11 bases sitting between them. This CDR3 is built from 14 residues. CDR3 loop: CASSPHVVTGELFF. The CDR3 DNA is TGTGCCAGCAGCCCTCATGTCGTCACCGGGGAGCTGTTTTTT. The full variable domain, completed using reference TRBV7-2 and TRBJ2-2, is GAGVSQSPSNKVTEKGKDVELRCDPISGHTALYWYRQSLGQGLEFLIYFQGNSAPDKSGLPSDRFSAERTGGSVSTLTIQRTQQEDSAVYLCASSPHVVTGELFFGEGSRLTVL.

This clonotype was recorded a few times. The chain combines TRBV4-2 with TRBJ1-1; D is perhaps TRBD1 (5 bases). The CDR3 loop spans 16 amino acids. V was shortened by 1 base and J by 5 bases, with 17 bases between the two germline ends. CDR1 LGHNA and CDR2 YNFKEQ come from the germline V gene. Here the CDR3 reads CASSQGDGRGVTEAFF. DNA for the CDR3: TGTGCCAGCAGCCAAGGGGACGGGAGGGGTGTTACTGAAGCTTTCTTT.

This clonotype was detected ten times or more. The CDR3 coding sequence is TGTGCCAGCAGCTCGGTTTCCTACAATGAGCAGTTCTTC. Its translation: CASSSVSYNEQFF. The chain links TRBV12-3 or TRBV12-4 to TRBJ2-1, with D unclear. The CDR3 sequence is 13 residues long. The V end lost 6 bases, the J end lost 1 base, and 7 bases lay between the germline ends.

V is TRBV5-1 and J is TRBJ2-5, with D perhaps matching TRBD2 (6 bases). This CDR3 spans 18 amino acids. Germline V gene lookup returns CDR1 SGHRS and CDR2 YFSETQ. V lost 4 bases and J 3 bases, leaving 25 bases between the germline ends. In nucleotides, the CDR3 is TGCGCCAGCAGCCCGCTGCGGGGTAGCGGAGGAACTGAAGAGACCCAGTACTTC. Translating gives CASSPLRGSGGTEETQYF.

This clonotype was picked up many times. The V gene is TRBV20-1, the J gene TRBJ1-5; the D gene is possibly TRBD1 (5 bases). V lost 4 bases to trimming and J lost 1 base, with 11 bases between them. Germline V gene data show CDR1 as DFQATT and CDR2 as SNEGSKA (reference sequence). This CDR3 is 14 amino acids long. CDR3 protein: CSATGWGSNQPQHF. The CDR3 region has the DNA TGCAGTGCTACCGGGTGGGGGAGCAATCAGCCCCAGCATTTT.

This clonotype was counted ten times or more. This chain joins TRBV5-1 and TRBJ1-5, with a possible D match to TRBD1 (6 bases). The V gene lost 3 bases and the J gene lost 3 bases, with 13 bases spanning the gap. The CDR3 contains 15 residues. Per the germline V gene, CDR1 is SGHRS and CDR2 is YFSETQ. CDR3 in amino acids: CASSSGQSFNQPQHF. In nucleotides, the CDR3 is TGCGCCAGCAGCTCTGGACAGAGTTTCAATCAGCCCCAGCATTTT.

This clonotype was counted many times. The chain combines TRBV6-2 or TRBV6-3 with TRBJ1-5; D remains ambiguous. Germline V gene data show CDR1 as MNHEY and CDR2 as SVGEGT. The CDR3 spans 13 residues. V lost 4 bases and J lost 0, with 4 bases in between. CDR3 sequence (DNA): TGTGCCAGCAGTTTAGGTAGCAATCAGCCCCAGCATTTT. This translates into CASSLGSNQPQHF.

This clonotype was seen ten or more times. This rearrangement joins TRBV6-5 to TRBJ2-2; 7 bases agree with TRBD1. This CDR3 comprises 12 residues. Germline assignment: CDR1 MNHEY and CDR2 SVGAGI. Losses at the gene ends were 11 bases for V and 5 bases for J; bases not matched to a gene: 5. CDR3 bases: TGTGCCCTAGGGACAGCTACCGGGGAGCTGTTTTTT. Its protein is CALGTATGELFF.

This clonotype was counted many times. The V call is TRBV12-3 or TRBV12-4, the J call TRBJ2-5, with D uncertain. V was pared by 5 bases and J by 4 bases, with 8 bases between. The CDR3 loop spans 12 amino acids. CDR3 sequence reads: CASSPATETQYF. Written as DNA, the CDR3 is TGTGCCAGCAGTCCGGCTACAGAGACCCAGTACTTC.

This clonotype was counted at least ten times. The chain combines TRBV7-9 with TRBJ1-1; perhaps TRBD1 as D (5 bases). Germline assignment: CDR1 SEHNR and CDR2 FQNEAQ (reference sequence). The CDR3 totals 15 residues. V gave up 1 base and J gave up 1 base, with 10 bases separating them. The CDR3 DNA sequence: TGTGCCAGCAGCTTAGGGTCCAGGGAGAACACTGAAGCTTTCTTT. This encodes CASSLGSRENTEAFF.

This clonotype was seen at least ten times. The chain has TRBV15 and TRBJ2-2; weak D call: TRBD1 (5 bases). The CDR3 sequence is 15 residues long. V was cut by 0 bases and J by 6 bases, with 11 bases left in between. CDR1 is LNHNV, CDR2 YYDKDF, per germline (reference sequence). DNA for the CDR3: TGTGCCACCAGCAGAGATAGAGCAGGGCCCGGGGAGCTGTTTTTT. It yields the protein CATSRDRAGPGELFF.

The CDR3 DNA sequence: TGCGCCAGCAGCCCTGCGGACCGGGGCCTCACAGATACGCAGTATTTT. Amino acid sequence: CASSPADRGLTDTQYF. V gene TRBV4-1 combines with J gene TRBJ2-3; tentatively, D is TRBD1 or TRBD2 (5 bases each). From germline, CDR1 is MGHRA and CDR2 YSYEKL. V lost 4 bases, J lost 2 bases, and 16 bases lay in between. The CDR3 totals 16 residues.

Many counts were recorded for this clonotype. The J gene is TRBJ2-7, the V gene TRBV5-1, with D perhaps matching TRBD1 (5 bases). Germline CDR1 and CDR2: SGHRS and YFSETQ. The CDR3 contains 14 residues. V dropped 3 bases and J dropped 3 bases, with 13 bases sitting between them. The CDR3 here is CASSSTTGVYEQYF. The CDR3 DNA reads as TGCGCCAGCAGCTCAACCACAGGAGTCTACGAGCAGTACTTC. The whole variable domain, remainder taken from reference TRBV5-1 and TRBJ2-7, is KAGVTQTPRYLIKTRGQQVTLSCSPISGHRSVSWYQQTPGQGLQFLFEYFSETQRNKGNFPGRFSGRQFSNSRSEMNVSTLELGDSALYLCASSSTTGVYEQYFGPGTRLTVT.

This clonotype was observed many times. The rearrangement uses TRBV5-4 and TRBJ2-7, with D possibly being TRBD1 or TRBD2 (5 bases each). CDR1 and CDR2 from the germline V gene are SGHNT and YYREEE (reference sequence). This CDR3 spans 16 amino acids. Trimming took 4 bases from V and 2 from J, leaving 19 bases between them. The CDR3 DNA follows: TGTGCCAGCAGCCCCAACAGAGGGGTTTCAACCTACGAGCAGTACTTC. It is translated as CASSPNRGVSTYEQYF.

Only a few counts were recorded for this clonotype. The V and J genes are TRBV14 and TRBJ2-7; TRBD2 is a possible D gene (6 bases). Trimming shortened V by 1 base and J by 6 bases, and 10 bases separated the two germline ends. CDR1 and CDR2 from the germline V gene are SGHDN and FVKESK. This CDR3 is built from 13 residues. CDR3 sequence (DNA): TGTGCCAGCAGCCAAGGTTCGGGGGTCGAGCAGTACTTC. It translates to CASSQGSGVEQYF.

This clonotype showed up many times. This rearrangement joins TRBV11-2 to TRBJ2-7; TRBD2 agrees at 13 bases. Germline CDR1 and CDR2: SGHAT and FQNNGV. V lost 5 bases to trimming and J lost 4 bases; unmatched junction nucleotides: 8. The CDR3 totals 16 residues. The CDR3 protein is CASSPRGLAGVYEQYF. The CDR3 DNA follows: TGTGCCAGCAGCCCGCGAGGACTAGCGGGAGTGTACGAGCAGTACTTC.

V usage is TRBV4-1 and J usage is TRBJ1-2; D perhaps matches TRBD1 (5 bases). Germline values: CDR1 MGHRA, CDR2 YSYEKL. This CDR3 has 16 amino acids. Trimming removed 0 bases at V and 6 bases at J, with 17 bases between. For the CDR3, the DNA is TGCGCCAGCAGCCAAGATTGGAAGGGGTTAAGCGATGGCTACACCTTC. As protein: CASSQDWKGLSDGYTF.

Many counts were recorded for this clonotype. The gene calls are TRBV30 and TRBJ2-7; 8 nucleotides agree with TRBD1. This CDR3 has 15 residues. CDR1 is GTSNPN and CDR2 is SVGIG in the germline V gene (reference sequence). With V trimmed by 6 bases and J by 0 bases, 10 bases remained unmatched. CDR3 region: CACSRQGTYSYEQYF. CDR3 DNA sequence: TGTGCCTGCTCCCGACAGGGGACATACTCCTACGAGCAGTACTTC.

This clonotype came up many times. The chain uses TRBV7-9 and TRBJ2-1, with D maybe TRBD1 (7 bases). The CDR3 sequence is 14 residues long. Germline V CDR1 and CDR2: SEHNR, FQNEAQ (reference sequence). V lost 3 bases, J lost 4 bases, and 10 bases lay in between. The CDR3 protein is CASSFRGEYNEQFF. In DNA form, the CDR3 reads TGTGCCAGCAGCTTCAGGGGGGAGTACAATGAGCAGTTCTTC. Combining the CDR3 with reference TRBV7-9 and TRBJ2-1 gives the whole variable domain DTGVSQNPRHKITKRGQNVTFRCDPISEHNRLYWYRQTLGQGPEFLTYFQNEAQLEKSRLLSDRFSAERPKGSFSTLEIQRTEQGDSAMYLCASSFRGEYNEQFFGPGTRLTVL.

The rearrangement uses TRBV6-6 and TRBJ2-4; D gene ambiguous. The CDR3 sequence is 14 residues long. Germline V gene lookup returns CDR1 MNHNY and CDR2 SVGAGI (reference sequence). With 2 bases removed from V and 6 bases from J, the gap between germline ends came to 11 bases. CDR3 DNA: TGTGCCAGCAGTTACGTGCCCGGGTCAAACATTCAGTACTTC. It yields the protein CASSYVPGSNIQYF.

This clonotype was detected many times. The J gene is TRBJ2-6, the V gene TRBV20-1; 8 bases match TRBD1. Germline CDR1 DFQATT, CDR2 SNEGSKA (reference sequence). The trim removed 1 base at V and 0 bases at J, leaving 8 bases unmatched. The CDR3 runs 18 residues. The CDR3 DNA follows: TGCAGTGCTAGAGTCCCAACAGGGGGGAGCTCTGGGGCCAACGTCCTGACTTTC. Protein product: CSARVPTGGSSGANVLTF.